The following is a TCR beta chain sequence with its context. These data belong to a study of blood T cell repertoires in COVID-19. About the research overall: T cells, B-cell-depleted T cells, or PBMCs provided the cDNA or gDNA that served as material.

Authors' processing steps: Amplified reference gene primers provided the basis for estimating nucleated cell counts. The table came from immunoSEQ multiplex PCR; TCRdb's copy has only in-frame clones and leaves some out. The V and J calls and the clone size are those of that table, but D and trimming were determined from the DNA. The table shows some 400,000 clones, with roughly nine tenths occurring only once. The CDR3 runs 11 residues. V was pared by 1 base and J by 9 bases, with 4 bases between. Per germline, CDR1 SGHTA and CDR2 FQGNSA. Across about two dozen US areas, participants ranged in age from about 18 to 90 years. Donors were grouped by their self-reported clinical history.

This rearrangement joins TRBV7-2 to TRBJ2-1, with D uncertain. The sequence was obtained from a man aged 25 to 40 who had recovered from COVID-19. The specimen was PBMCs or T cells enriched from blood (not recorded which). The CDR3 sequence is CASSLVIEQFF. As DNA, the CDR3 is TGTGCCAGCAGCTTAGTTATTGAGCAGTTCTTC.